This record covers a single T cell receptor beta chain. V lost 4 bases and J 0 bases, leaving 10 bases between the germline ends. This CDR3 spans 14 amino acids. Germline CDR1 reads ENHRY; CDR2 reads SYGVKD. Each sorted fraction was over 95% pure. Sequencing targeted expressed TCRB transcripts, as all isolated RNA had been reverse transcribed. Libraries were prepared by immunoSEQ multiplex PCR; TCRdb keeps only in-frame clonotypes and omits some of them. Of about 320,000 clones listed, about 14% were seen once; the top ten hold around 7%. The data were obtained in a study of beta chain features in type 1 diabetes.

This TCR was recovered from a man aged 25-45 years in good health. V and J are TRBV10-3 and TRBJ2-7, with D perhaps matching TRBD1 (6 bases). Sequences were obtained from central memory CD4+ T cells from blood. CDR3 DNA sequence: TGTGCCATCAGTGGGAGGACAGCCTCCTACGAGCAGTACTTC. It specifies CAISGRTASYEQYF.